The clone carrying this T cell receptor (beta chain) appeared a single time. All patients picked for sequencing had shown, by flow cytometry, an expansion of CD8+CD57+ cells. The source of the sample is a study of CD8+CD57+ T cells in acquired aplastic anemia. The TCR beta profiling, which covered VDJ combination and CDR3 sequence, was carried out using genomic DNA as the template. TCRdb reanalysed the reads using MiXCR and keeps one entry per CDR3 protein. The repertoire consists of 150,000 to 200,000 distinct CDR3 sequences, with 45% to 55% occurring once and the leading ten covering approximately 3%. The germline V gene encodes CDR1 LNHNV and CDR2 YYDKDF (reference sequence). V gave up 0 bases and J gave up 5 bases, with 13 bases separating them. The CDR3 runs 15 residues.

This TCR was recovered from a human donor with aplastic anemia. The specimen was sorted CD4+, CD8+, or CD8+CD57+ T cells (not recorded which) from PBMCs. This chain uses TRBV15 with TRBJ1-1; D is ambiguous. Here the CDR3 DNA reads TGTGCCACCAGCAGAGAATTGACCGTACTGACTGAAGCTTTCTTT. Amino acid sequence: CATSRELTVLTEAFF. Looking up the rest from reference TRBV15 and TRBJ1-1 gives the full variable domain: DAMVIQNPRYQVTQFGKPVTLSCSQTLNHNVMYWYQQKSSQAPKLLFHYYDKDFNNEADTPDNFQSRRPNTSFCFLDIRSPGLGDTAMYLCATSRELTVLTEAFFGQGTRLTVV.